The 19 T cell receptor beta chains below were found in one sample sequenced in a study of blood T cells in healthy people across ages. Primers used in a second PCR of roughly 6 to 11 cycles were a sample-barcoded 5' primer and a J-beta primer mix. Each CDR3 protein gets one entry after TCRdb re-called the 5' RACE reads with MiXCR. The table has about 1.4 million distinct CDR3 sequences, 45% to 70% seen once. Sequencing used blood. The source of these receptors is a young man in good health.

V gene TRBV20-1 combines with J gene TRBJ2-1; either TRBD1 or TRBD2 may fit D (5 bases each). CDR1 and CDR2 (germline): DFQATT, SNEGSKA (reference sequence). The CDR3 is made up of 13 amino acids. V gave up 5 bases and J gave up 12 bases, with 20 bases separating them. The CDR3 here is CSAARTGTTAQFF. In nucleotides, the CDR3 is TGCAGTGCTGCGAGGACGGGGACCACTGCGCAGTTCTTC.

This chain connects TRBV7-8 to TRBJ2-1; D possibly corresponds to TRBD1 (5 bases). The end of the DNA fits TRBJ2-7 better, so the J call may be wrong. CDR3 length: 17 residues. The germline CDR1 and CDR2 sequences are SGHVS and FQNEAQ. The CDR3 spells CASSLFSATDSYNEQYF. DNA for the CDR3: TGTGCCAGCAGCTTATTTAGTGCGACAGACTCCTACAATGAGCAGTACTTC.

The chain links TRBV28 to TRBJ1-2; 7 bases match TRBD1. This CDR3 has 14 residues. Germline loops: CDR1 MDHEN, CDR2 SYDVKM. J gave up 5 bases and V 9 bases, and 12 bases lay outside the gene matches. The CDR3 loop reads CARGTEFIGYGYTF. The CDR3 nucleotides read TGTGCCAGGGGGACAGAATTCATAGGATATGGCTACACCTTC.

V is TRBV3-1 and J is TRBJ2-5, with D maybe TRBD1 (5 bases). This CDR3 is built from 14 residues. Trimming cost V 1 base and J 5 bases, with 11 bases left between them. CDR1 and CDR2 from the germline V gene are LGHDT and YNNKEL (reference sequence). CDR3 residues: CASSQAGNRETQYF. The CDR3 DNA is TGTGCCAGCAGCCAAGCAGGGAACCGGGAGACCCAGTACTTC.

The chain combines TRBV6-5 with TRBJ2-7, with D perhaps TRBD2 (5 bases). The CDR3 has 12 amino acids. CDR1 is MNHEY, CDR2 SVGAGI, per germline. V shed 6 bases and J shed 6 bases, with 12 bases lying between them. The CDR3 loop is CASSETSREQYF. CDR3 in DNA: TGTGCCAGCAGCGAAACTAGTCGCGAGCAGTACTTC.

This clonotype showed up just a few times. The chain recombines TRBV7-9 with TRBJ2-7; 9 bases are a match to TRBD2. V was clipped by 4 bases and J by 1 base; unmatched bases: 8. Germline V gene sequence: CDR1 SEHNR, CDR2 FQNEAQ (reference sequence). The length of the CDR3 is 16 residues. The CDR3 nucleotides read TGTGCCAGCAGCTCACAGCGGGAGGCCCGTTCCTACGAGCAGTACTTC. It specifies CASSSQREARSYEQYF.

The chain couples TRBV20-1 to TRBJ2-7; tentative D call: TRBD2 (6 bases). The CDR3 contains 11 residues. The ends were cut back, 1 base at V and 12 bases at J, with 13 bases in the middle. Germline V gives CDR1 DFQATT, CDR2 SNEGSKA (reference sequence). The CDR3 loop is CSARGSGLLYF. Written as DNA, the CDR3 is TGCAGTGCTAGAGGTTCGGGACTCTTGTACTTC.

The CDR3 sequence is CASSLGAEVNYGYTF. CDR3 sequence (DNA): TGTGCCAGCTCGTTAGGGGCAGAAGTTAACTATGGCTACACCTTC. This rearrangement joins TRBV2 to TRBJ1-2, with D possibly being TRBD1 (5 bases). V lost 8 bases and J 1 base, leaving 17 bases between the germline ends. Per the germline V gene, CDR1 is SNHLY and CDR2 is FYNNEI. The CDR3 covers 15 residues. Full variable domain (outside the CDR3, taken from reference TRBV2 and TRBJ1-2): EPEVTQTPSHQVTQMGQEVILRCVPISNHLYFYWYRQILGQKVEFLVSFYNNEISEKSEIFDDQFSVERPDGSNFTLKIRSTKLEDSAMYFCASSLGAEVNYGYTFGSGTRLTVV.

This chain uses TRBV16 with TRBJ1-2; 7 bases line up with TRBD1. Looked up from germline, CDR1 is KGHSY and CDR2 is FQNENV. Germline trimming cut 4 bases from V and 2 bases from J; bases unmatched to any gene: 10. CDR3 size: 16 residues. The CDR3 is CASSRTRGRLNYGYTF. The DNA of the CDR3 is TGTGCCAGCAGCCGCACAAGGGGGCGGCTCAACTATGGCTACACCTTC. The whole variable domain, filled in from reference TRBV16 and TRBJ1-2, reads GEEVAQTPKHLVRGEGQKAKLYCAPIKGHSYVFWYQQVLKNEFKFLISFQNENVFDETGMPKERFSAKCLPNSPCSLEIQATKLEDSAVYFCASSRTRGRLNYGYTFGSGTRLTVV.

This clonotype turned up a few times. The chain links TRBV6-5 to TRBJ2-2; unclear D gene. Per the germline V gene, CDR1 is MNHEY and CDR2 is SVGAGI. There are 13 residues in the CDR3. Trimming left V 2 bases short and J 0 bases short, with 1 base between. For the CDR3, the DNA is TGTGCCAGCAGTTACGCGAACACCGGGGAGCTGTTTTTT. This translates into CASSYANTGELFF.

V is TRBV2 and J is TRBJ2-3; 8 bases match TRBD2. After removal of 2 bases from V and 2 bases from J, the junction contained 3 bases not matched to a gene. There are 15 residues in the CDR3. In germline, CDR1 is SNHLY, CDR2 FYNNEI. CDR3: CASSEFGGATDTQYF. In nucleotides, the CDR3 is TGTGCCAGCAGTGAATTCGGGGGGGCCACAGATACGCAGTATTTT.

The CDR3 coding sequence is TGTGCCAGCGGTTCAACCGCTTCCGAGCAGTACTTC. This gives the protein CASGSTASEQYF. J is TRBJ2-7 and V is TRBV7-8, with D unresolved. CDR3 size: 12 residues. Trimming took 8 bases from V and 6 from J, leaving 14 bases between them. Germline CDR1 reads SGHVS; CDR2 reads FQNEAQ.

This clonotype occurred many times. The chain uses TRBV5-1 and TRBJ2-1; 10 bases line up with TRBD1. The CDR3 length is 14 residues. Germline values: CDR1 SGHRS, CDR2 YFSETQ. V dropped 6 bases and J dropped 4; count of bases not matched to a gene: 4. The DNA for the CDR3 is TGCGCCAGCACCAGGACAGGGGGTTACAATGAGCAGTTCTTC. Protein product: CASTRTGGYNEQFF. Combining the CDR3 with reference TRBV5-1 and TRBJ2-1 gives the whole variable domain KAGVTQTPRYLIKTRGQQVTLSCSPISGHRSVSWYQQTPGQGLQFLFEYFSETQRNKGNFPGRFSGRQFSNSRSEMNVSTLELGDSALYLCASTRTGGYNEQFFGPGTRLTVL.

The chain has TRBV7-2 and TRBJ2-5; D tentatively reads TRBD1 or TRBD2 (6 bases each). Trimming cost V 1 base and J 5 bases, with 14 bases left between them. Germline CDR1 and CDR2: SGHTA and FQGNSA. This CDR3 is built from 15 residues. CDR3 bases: TGTGCCAGCAGCTTAGTTGGGGGGCTTGCGGAGACCCAGTACTTC. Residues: CASSLVGGLAETQYF. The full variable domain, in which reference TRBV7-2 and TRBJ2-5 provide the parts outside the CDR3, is GAGVSQSPSNKVTEKGKDVELRCDPISGHTALYWYRQSLGQGLEFLIYFQGNSAPDKSGLPSDRFSAERTGGSVSTLTIQRTQQEDSAVYLCASSLVGGLAETQYFGPGTRLLVL.

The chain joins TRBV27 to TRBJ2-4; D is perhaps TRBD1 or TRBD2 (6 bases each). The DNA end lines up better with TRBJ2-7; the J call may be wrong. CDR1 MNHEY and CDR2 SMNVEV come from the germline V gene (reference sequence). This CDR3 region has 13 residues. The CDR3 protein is CASRLGGGNEQYF. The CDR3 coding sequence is TGTGCCAGCCGTCTGGGGGGCGGGAACGAGCAGTACTTC.

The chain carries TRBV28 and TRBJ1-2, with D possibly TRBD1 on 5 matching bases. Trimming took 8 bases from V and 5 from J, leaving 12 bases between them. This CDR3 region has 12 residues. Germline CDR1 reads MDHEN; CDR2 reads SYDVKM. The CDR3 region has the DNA TGTGCCAGCGGGGCACGCAATTATGGCTACACCTTC. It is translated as CASGARNYGYTF.

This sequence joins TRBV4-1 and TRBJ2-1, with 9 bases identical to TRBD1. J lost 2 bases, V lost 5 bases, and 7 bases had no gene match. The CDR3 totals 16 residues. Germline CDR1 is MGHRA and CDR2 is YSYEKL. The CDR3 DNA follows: TGCGCCAGCAGCTTCCCAACAGGGGGCGCCTACAATGAGCAGTTCTTC. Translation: CASSFPTGGAYNEQFF.

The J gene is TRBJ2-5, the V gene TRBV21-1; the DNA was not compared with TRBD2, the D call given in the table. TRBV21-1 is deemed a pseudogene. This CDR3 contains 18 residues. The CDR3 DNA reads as TGTGCCAGCACCACCTTAGAGACTAGCGGGGGGGCATATGAGACCCAGTACTTC. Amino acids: CASTTLETSGGAYETQYF.

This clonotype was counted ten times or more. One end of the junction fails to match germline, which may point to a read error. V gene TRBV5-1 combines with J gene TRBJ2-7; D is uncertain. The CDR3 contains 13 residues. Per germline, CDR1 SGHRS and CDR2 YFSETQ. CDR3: CASSLAVSYEQYF. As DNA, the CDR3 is TGTGCCAGCAGCTTAGCCGTGTCCTACGAGCAGTACTTC.